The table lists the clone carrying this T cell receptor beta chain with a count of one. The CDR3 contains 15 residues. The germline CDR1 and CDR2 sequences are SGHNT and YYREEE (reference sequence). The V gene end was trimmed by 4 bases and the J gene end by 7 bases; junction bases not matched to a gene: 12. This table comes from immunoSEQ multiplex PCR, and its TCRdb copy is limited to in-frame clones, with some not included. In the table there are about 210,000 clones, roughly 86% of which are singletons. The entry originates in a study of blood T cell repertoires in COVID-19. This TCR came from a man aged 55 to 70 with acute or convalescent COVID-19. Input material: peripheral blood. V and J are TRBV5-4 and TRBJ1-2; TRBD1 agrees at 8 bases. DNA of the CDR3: TGTGCCAGCAGCGCAACTCAGGGGGCGCTTCCTGGCTACACCTTC. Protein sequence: CASSATQGALPGYTF.